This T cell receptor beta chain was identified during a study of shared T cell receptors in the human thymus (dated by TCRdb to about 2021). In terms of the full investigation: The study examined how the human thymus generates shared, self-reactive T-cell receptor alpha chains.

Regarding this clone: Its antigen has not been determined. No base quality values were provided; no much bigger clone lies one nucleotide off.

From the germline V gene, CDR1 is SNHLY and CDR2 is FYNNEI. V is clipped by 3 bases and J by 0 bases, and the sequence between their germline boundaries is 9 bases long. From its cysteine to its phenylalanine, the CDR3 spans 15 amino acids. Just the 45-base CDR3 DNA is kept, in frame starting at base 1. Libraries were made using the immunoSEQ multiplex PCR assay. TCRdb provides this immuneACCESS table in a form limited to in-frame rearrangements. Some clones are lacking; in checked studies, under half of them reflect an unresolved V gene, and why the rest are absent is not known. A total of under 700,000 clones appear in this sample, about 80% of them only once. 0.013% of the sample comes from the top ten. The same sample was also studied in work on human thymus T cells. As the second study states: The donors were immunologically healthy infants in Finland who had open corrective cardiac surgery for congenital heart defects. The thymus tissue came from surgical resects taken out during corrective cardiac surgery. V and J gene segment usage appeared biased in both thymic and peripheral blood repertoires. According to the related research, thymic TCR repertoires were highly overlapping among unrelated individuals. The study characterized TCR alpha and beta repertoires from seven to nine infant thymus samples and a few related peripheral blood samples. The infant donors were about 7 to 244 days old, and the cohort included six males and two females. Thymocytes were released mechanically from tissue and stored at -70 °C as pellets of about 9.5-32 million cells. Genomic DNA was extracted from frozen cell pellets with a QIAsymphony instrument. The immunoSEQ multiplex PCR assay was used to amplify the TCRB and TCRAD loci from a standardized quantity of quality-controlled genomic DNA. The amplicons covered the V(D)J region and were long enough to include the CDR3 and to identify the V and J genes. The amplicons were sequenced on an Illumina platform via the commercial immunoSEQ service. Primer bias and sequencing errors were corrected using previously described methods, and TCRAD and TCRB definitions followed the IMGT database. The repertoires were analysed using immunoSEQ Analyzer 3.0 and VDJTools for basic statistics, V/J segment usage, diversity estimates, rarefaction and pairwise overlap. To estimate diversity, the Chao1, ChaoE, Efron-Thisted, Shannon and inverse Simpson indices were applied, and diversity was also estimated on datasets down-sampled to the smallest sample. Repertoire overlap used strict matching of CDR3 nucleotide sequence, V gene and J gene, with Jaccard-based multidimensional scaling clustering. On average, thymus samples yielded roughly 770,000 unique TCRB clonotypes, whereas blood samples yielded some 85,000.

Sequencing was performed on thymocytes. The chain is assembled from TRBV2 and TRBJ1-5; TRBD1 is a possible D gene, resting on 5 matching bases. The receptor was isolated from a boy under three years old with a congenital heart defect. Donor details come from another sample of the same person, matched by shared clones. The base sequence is TGTGCCAGCAGTGACGACAGCTATAGCAATCAGCCCCAGCATTTT. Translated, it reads CASSDDSYSNQPQHF. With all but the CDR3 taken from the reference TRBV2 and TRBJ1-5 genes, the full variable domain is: EPEVTQTPSHQVTQMGQEVILRCVPISNHLYFYWYRQILGQKVEFLVSFYNNEISEKSEIFDDQFSVERPDGSNFTLKIRSTKLEDSAMYFCASSDDSYSNQPQHFGDGTRLSIL.